This TCR beta chain was recorded in a study of cytomegalovirus exposure and HLA in healthy donors. The study, taken as a whole, reports: In a later analysis, at a false discovery rate of 0.05, about 17,000 TCR beta sequences matched HLA alleles.

Worth noting for this clone: Its specificity is not known.

Germline-derived CDR1 and CDR2 are SGHRS and YFSETQ. The CDR3 runs 16 residues. The ends lost 2 bases at V and 3 bases at J; junction bases unmatched: 4. Both 60 Vbeta primers and 13 Jbeta primers went into the PCR. How the authors handled the data: Approximately 11 million shared chains were among approximately 87 million unique TCR beta chains counted in a later analysis. Clones were sequenced by immunoSEQ multiplex PCR, and TCRdb holds only the in-frame ones, with some missing. That table supplies the V and J calls and clone size; D and trimming were determined from the DNA. The sample lists 130,000 to 150,000 clones; roughly 75% were seen once.

Sequencing was performed on PBMCs. The source of this sequence is a man aged 25-45 years in good health and CMV-seronegative. The chain employs TRBV5-1 and TRBJ2-1; 11 bases are shared with TRBD2. CDR3 loop: CASSLTGTSGYNEQFF. The CDR3 bases are TGCGCCAGCAGCTTAACCGGGACTAGCGGCTACAATGAGCAGTTCTTC.